Given below is one T cell receptor beta chain in context. There are 16 residues in the CDR3. CDR1 WSHSY and CDR2 SAAADI come from the germline V gene. The ends lost 6 bases at V and 2 bases at J; junction bases unmatched: 5. These data are taken from a study of blood T cell repertoires in COVID-19. Study-level background: The study drew acute and convalescent COVID-19 samples from the United States, Italy and Spain. Nucleic acid was either cDNA or gDNA, and it came from T cells, B-cell-depleted T cells, or PBMCs.

Repertoires were generated with immunoSEQ multiplex PCR, while TCRdb's copy carries only in-frame clones and drops some. The sample has fewer than 85,000 clones, just over 85% seen once; the top ten hold roughly 5.6%. The sample was peripheral blood. This TCR was recovered from a human donor in a cohort sampled during active COVID-19. The V call is TRBV10-2, the J call TRBJ2-3, with 13 bases fitting TRBD2. In nucleotides, the CDR3 is TGCGCCAGCAGGACTAGCGGGGGGCCCCTCACAGATACGCAGTATTTT. It yields the protein CASRTSGGPLTDTQYF.